Listed below are T cell receptor beta chains from one sample, sequenced in a study of T cells in Graves' hyperthyroidism and ophthalmopathy. TCRdb reprocessed the multiplex PCR reads with MiXCR, giving one entry per CDR3 protein. The top ten clones hold roughly a sixth of a sample with approximately 640,000 distinct CDR3 sequences, 17% of them seen once. Input material: blood. The receptors originated from a man aged 45-65 years with Graves' hyperthyroidism. Both conserved end residues are part of each CDR3. A D gene is named only where the DNA matches it firmly. Clone size appears in some rows only: once, few, many, or a class for an expanded clone.

d_gene | abundance | j_gene | v_gene | CDR3nt | CDR3aa
NA | many | TRBJ2-3 | TRBV28 | TGTGCCAGCACCCCCGTGGACGGTAGCACAGATACGCAGTATTTT | CASTPVDGSTDTQYF
NA | many | TRBJ2-5 | TRBV2 | TGTGCCAGCAAGGGACGGCTGACCCAAGAGACCCAGTACTTC | CASKGRLTQETQYF
TRBD2 | few | TRBJ2-7 | TRBV7-9 | TGTGCCAGCAGCTTACCTCCTAGCGGCAGCTCCTACGAGCAGTACTTC | CASSLPPSGSSYEQYF
NA | NA | TRBJ2-3 | TRBV11-2 | TGTGCCAGCAGCCTCACCGGGACCCAAAGCACAGATACGCAGTATTTT | CASSLTGTQSTDTQYF
NA | once | TRBJ2-7 | TRBV4-3 | TGCGCCAGCAGCCAGACCTGGGGGGAATACGAGCAGTACTTC | CASSQTWGEYEQYF
TRBD2 | many | TRBJ2-5 | TRBV7-2 | TGTGCCAGCAGCCCGCGGGTAGCGGGAGGGAGGGAGACCCAGTACTTC | CASSPRVAGGRETQYF
TRBD1 | NA | TRBJ1-1 | TRBV18 | TGTGCCAGCTCACTGGGTCAGGGGGCGTTGAACACTGAAGCTTTCTTT | CASSLGQGALNTEAFF
NA | few | TRBJ1-3 | TRBV5-1 | TGCGCCAGCAGCTTGCGGCCGGGAGGGCATTTTACTGGAAACACCATATATTTT | CASSLRPGGHFTGNTIYF
NA | many | TRBJ1-1 | TRBV27 | TGTGCCAGCAGTTTACGGGGAGGGCTGAACACTGAAGCTTTCTTT | CASSLRGGLNTEAFF
NA | NA | TRBJ2-1 | TRBV29-1 | TGCAGCGTTTTCGGGACGGCCTACAATGAGCAGTTCTTC | CSVFGTAYNEQFF
TRBD2 | NA | TRBJ2-1 | TRBV5-4 | TGTGCCAGCAGCTTGTGGGGAGGGGCGAATGAGCAGTTCTTC | CASSLWGGANEQFF
NA | NA | TRBJ2-7 | TRBV18 | TGTGCCAGCTCACCACCACAGGGTTTTTCCCGCGAGCAGTACTTC | CASSPPQGFSREQYF
TRBD2 | few | TRBJ2-3 | TRBV6-9 | TGTGCCAGCAGTTATCGGTCTAGCGGGAGGGCAGATACGCAGTATTTT | CASSYRSSGRADTQYF
NA | NA | TRBJ2-7 | TRBV20-1 | TGCAGTGCTAGCCTCCTCTCCTACGAGCAGTACTTC | CSASLLSYEQYF
NA | few | TRBJ1-2 | TRBV27 | TGTGCCAGCAGTTTAACAGGGTATTACTATGGCTACACCTTC | CASSLTGYYYGYTF
TRBD2 | many | TRBJ2-7 | TRBV6-2/TRBV6-3 | TGTGCCAGCAGACCAGCGGGGTCCGGCGAGCAGTACTTC | CASRPAGSGEQYF
NA | many | TRBJ2-1 | TRBV18 | TGTGCCAGCTCACCACAGGAGGGGGGTTACAATGAGCAGTTCTTC | CASSPQEGGYNEQFF
NA | many | TRBJ1-1 | TRBV6-2/TRBV6-3 | TGTGCCAGCAATACACTGAGGAGGCTAAACACTGAAGCTTTCTTT | CASNTLRRLNTEAFF
TRBD2 | many | TRBJ2-1 | TRBV7-6 | TGTGCCAGCAGCTTCGGGGGGGGGTTTTACAATGAGCAGTTCTTC | CASSFGGGFYNEQFF
NA | NA | TRBJ1-2 | TRBV29-1 | TGCAGCGTTGAAGGCTGGGGGTATGGCTACACCTTC | CSVEGWGYGYTF
NA | NA | TRBJ1-1 | TRBV19 | TGTGCCAGTAGTACCCTGACAGGACGGGACACTGAAGCTTTCTTT | CASSTLTGRDTEAFF
NA | many | TRBJ1-6 | TRBV18 | TGTGCCAGCTCGGGGGCACAGAATTCACCCCTCCACTTT | CASSGAQNSPLHF
NA | many | TRBJ1-5 | TRBV2 | TGTGCCAGCAGTGATGCCGGGGGAGGTTTGCAACAGCCCCAGCATTTT | CASSDAGGGLQQPQHF
NA | NA | TRBJ2-7 | TRBV6-1 | TGTGCCAGCAACCCGTTCGTGGCAGGGATCTACGAGCAGTACTTC | CASNPFVAGIYEQYF
NA | few | TRBJ1-2 | TRBV3-1 | TGTGCCAGCAGCCAAGCCCCAGGGCCCTATGGCTACACCTTC | CASSQAPGPYGYTF
NA | few | TRBJ2-1 | TRBV4-3 | TGCGCCAGCAGCCAAGATCGGACTGAGCAGTTCTTC | CASSQDRTEQFF
TRBD2 | few | TRBJ2-3 | TRBV19 | TGTGCCAGTAGTATGGTAGCGGGAGACACAGATACGCAGTATTTT | CASSMVAGDTDTQYF
NA | many | TRBJ1-2 | TRBV12-3/TRBV12-4 | TGTGCCAGCAGTTCGGGGGGTTCGGGTAACTATGGCTACACCTTC | CASSSGGSGNYGYTF
NA | few | TRBJ1-4 | TRBV19 | TGTGCCAGTAGTTCATCAACAGGGGAAAAACTGTTTTTT | CASSSSTGEKLFF
NA | NA | TRBJ2-5 | TRBV4-1 | TGCGCCAGCAGCCAAGATCCTCAAGGACCTCAAGAGACCCAGTACTTC | CASSQDPQGPQETQYF
TRBD2 | few | TRBJ2-2 | TRBV6-1 | TGTGCCAGCAGTAGGAGCGGGAGTGCCGGGGAGCTGTTTTTT | CASSRSGSAGELFF
NA | few | TRBJ2-7 | TRBV7-9 | TGTGCCAGCAGCTTAGCGTCGCGGGGAGGACACGAGCAGTACTTC | CASSLASRGGHEQYF
TRBD2 | many | TRBJ2-3 | TRBV28 | TGTGCCAGCAGTCCCCCGGGAGCGGGAGACGCAGATACGCAGTATTTT | CASSPPGAGDADTQYF
TRBD2 | many | TRBJ2-5 | TRBV7-9 | TGTGCCAGCAGCCGCATAGCGGGAGGACTATCCCAGACGACCCAGTACTTC | CASSRIAGGLSQTTQYF
TRBD2 | many | TRBJ2-7 | TRBV12-3/TRBV12-4 | TGTGCCAGCAGAGCCCTAGCGGGAGAGCAGTACTTC | CASRALAGEQYF
TRBD2 | few | TRBJ2-3 | TRBV6-2/TRBV6-3 | TGTGCCAGCAGTTACGTAGCGGGAGGAACAGATACGCAGTATTTT | CASSYVAGGTDTQYF
TRBD1 | NA | TRBJ2-7 | TRBV20-1 | TGCAGTGCCGACGGACTCAGGGGGCGCAACCCCAGGCCCTACGAGCAGTACTTC | CSADGLRGRNPRPYEQYF
NA | NA | TRBJ2-5 | TRBV11-2 | TGTGCCAGCAGCCTCCGGGACGGCCAAGAGACCCAGTACTTC | CASSLRDGQETQYF
NA | many | TRBJ1-5 | TRBV27 | TGTGCCAGCAGTTTATATGGCTATAGCAATCAGCCCCAGCATTTT | CASSLYGYSNQPQHF
TRBD2 | few | TRBJ2-3 | TRBV10-1 | TGCGCCAGCAGTGCATCTCTCTTCGCGGGAGGCACAGATACGCAGTATTTT | CASSASLFAGGTDTQYF
NA | NA | TRBJ2-1 | TRBV4-2 | TGTGCCAGCAGCCAAGGGGACTTCAGCTCCTACAATGAGCAGTTCTTC | CASSQGDFSSYNEQFF
NA | many | TRBJ1-1 | TRBV7-9 | TGTGCCAGCAGCTTAGAGGCCAGGGATAAAGCTTTCTTT | CASSLEARDKAFF
NA | NA | TRBJ1-5 | TRBV14 | TGTGCCAGCAGCCAAGCTTTGACCCCCGACGTCCAGCATTTT | CASSQALTPDVQHF